The entry below describes one T cell receptor (beta chain). Antigen: not known. V lost 4 bases, J lost 2 bases, and 11 bases lay in between. This CDR3 contains 14 residues. Germline V gives CDR1 SGHRS, CDR2 YFSETQ. This sample is drawn from a study of beta chain features in type 1 diabetes. On the study more broadly: Sorted cells from all samples, numbering approximately 100 million, were examined. Study-wide points: Healthy donors had naive, central memory and Treg TCRB repertoires that appeared less similar than those seen among patients. Type 1 diabetes patients had TCRB CDR3s that were shorter (moderately but significantly so) in all four CD4+ subsets. Patients with type 1 diabetes showed fewer VDJ junction insertions and more deletions.

Isolation of CD4+ naive, central memory, regulatory and stem cell-like memory cells was achieved by sorting via CD45RO/CCR7/CD25/CD127/CD95/CD27. Expressed TCRB transcripts got sequenced, as all isolated RNA was reverse transcribed. The protocol was immunoSEQ multiplex PCR, while the TCRdb copy is restricted to in-frame clones and leaves out a portion. The data hold around 310,000 clones, with about 14% observed a single time. This sequence was found in a woman aged 18-29 years with type 1 diabetes. The chain couples TRBV5-1 to TRBJ2-3, with TRBD2 as a possible D gene (7 bases). Sequencing was carried out using naive CD4+ T cells from blood. The DNA for the CDR3 is TGCGCCAGCAGCGATGGGGGGGCCACAGATACGCAGTATTTT. Amino acids: CASSDGGATDTQYF.